Each of the 3 T cell receptor beta chains below was sequenced from the same sample in a study of blood T cell repertoires in COVID-19. Clones were sequenced by immunoSEQ multiplex PCR, and TCRdb holds only the in-frame ones, with some missing. The table records about 310,000 clones, 85% to 90% of them present only once. Specimen: PBMCs or T cells enriched from blood (not recorded which). Receptors were obtained from a woman aged 25 to 39 who had recovered from COVID-19.

This sequence joins TRBV28 and TRBJ1-6, with 9 positions matching TRBD1. Trimming at V came to 5 bases and at J to 8 bases, leaving 10 bases not matched to a gene. This CDR3 contains 16 residues. From germline, CDR1 is MDHEN and CDR2 SYDVKM. CDR3 sequence: CASSTGGTGSYSPLHF. CDR3 DNA: TGTGCCAGCAGTACGGGGGGGACAGGGAGTTATTCACCCCTCCACTTT.

This clone was detected a few times. This chain uses TRBV6-5 with TRBJ2-1; no reliable D call. The CDR3 spans 14 residues. CDR1 is MNHEY and CDR2 is SVGAGI in the germline V gene. Trimming removed 0 bases from V and 5 bases from J, with 8 bases in between. This CDR3 reads CASSYSVPDNEQFF. The CDR3 DNA sequence: TGTGCCAGCAGTTACTCGGTCCCAGACAATGAGCAGTTCTTC.

J is TRBJ2-3 and V is TRBV7-9; 7 bases align to TRBD1. V was clipped by 2 bases and J by 6 bases; unmatched bases: 5. Germline V gives CDR1 SEHNR, CDR2 FQNEAQ (reference sequence). This CDR3 is built from 14 residues. The CDR3 region has the DNA TGTGCCAGCAGCTTACTGACAGGGTTGGATACGCAGTATTTT. The encoded protein is CASSLLTGLDTQYF.